This T cell receptor (beta chain) was profiled in a study of technical replicates of blood from several donors. Generated by immunoSEQ multiplex PCR, the TCRdb table keeps only in-frame clones and is missing some. Of tens of thousands of clones in the sample, about 92% are singletons; the top ten hold more than 0.2%. Input material: T cells isolated from PBMCs. This sequence was found in a human donor in good health.

CDR3 DNA: TGTGCCAGCGCTCTACAGCGGGGCGGGACCCAGTACTTC. This sequence encodes CASALQRGGTQYF. The chain is built from TRBV13 and TRBJ2-5, with TRBD2 matching over 7 bases. The CDR3 is 13 residues long. The germline V gene encodes CDR1 PRHDT and CDR2 FYEKMQ (reference sequence). V gave up 8 bases and J gave up 7 bases; unmatched junction bases: 10. Together with reference TRBV13 and TRBJ2-5, the CDR3 gives the full variable domain: AAGVIQSPRHLIKEKRETATLKCYPIPRHDTVYWYQQGPGQDPQFLISFYEKMQSDKGSIPDRFSAQQFSDYHSELNMSSLELGDSALYFCASALQRGGTQYFGPGTRLLVL.